These T cell receptor beta chains were read from a single sample in a study of post-analysis software for immune sequencing data. TCRdb re-called the PCR reads with MiXCR, one entry per CDR3 protein. The sample holds fewer than 700,000 distinct CDR3 sequences, 44% seen once. Sequences were obtained from blood. These TCRs come from a girl aged 10-17 years with multiple sclerosis. The CDR3 runs from the conserved cysteine through the conserved F or W. D genes are given only for firm matches. Some rows mark clone size as missing; the rest say once, few, many or name a class of expanded clone.

TRBD1,-,TRBV10-3,TRBJ2-1,TGTGCCATCAGGACAGGGGGGACTCTCGATGAGCAGTTCTTC,CAIRTGGTLDEQFF
-,-,TRBV12-3/TRBV12-4,TRBJ2-4,TGTGCCAGCAGTAGGGCGTCAGGGCTACGGGCCAAAAACATTCAGTACTTC,CASSRASGLRAKNIQYF
TRBD1,-,TRBV6-2/TRBV6-3,TRBJ1-1,TGTGCCAGCAGTTACCGGACAGGGAACACTGAAGCTTTCTTT,CASSYRTGNTEAFF
TRBD2,once,TRBV27,TRBJ2-1,TGTGCCAGCAGTGGGCTGGGACTACTGGGGGGTGAGCAGTTCTTC,CASSGLGLLGGEQFF
-,few,TRBV7-2,TRBJ2-1,TGTGCCAGCAGCTTAACTAACAATGGGCAGTTCTTC,CASSLTNNGQFF
TRBD1,-,TRBV29-1,TRBJ2-1,TGCAGCGTGGTCCCGGGACAGGGGGAAAGGGGCTCCTACAGTGAGCAGTTCTTC,CSVVPGQGERGSYSEQFF
TRBD2,many,TRBV7-3,TRBJ2-1,TGCGCCAGCAGCCCCGACCGGGGGGATGAGCAGTTCTTC,CASSPDRGDEQFF
-,-,TRBV6-5,TRBJ2-1,TGTGCCAGCAAAAGGGCAGGGTTTTACAATGAGCAGTTCTTC,CASKRAGFYNEQFF
TRBD1,-,TRBV5-1,TRBJ2-5,TGCGCCAGCAGCGGACGGACAGGGACTCCGGAGACCCAGTACTTC,CASSGRTGTPETQYF
-,-,TRBV12-3/TRBV12-4,TRBJ2-3,TGTGCCAGCATCCGCGGCTGGAACCCTAGCACAGATACGCAGTATTTT,CASIRGWNPSTDTQYF
-,-,TRBV20-1,TRBJ2-1,TGCAGTGCCCCCCCAAGATCACGGAATGAGCAGTTCTTC,CSAPPRSRNEQFF
TRBD2,-,TRBV28,TRBJ2-5,TGTGCCAGCTCCCCGGCCGGGACTAGCGGCTTTCAAGAGACCCAGTACTTC,CASSPAGTSGFQETQYF
-,-,TRBV12-3/TRBV12-4,TRBJ2-3,TGTGCCAGCAGCGCCAGCCCTGGCGCAGATACGCAGTATTTT,CASSASPGADTQYF
-,-,TRBV12-3/TRBV12-4,TRBJ2-7,TGTGCCAGCAGCCACAGAGCTTCCTACGAGCAGTACTTC,CASSHRASYEQYF
-,few,TRBV21-1,TRBJ2-3,TGTGCCAGCAGCAAAGCCGTAGGAGATACGCAGTATTTT,CASSKAVGDTQYF
-,few,TRBV4-2,TRBJ2-5,TGTGCCAGCAGCCAAGAACAGGCCGAGAGGACCCAGTACTTC,CASSQEQAERTQYF
TRBD1,-,TRBV12-3/TRBV12-4,TRBJ2-7,TGTGCCAGCAATTCGGGACAGGGGGACGAGCAGTACTTC,CASNSGQGDEQYF
-,-,TRBV12-3/TRBV12-4,TRBJ2-3,TGTGCCAGCAGTACTGGACGGCTGGCAGATACGCAGTATTTT,CASSTGRLADTQYF
-,few,TRBV7-6,TRBJ2-5,TGTGCCAGCAGCTTATGGGGGGTCCTGAACCCGAAAGAGACCCAGTACTTC,CASSLWGVLNPKETQYF